This TCR beta chain was sequenced for a study of blood T cell repertoires in COVID-19. Overall study context: COVID-19 samples from acute and convalescent phases originated in the United States, Italy and Spain. PBMCs, B-cell-depleted T cells, or T cells were the source of the cDNA or gDNA that made up the material.

CDR3 length: 15 amino acids. V was trimmed by 7 bases and J by 0 bases, leaving 12 bases between them. Germline assignment: CDR1 SNHLY and CDR2 FYNNEI. As originally analysed: The authors estimated nucleated cell counts from reference gene primer amplification. Here immunoSEQ multiplex PCR was the method, and the copy in TCRdb shows in-frame clones only, minus some. That table gives V, J and clone size, and the DNA gave D and trimming. This sample has 150,000 to 200,000 clones; approximately 83% occur once, and the top ten carry about an eighth. The V call is TRBV2, the J call TRBJ2-2; D unresolved. This receptor was obtained from a man aged 65 to 85 who had recovered from COVID-19. The sequenced sample consisted of peripheral blood. Here the CDR3 DNA reads TGTGCCAGCACCCCTCGGTACCCGAACACCGGGGAGCTGTTTTTT. It encodes CASTPRYPNTGELFF.